This paragraph reports one TCR beta chain. The entry originates in a study of blood T cell repertoires in COVID-19. Study at large: PBMCs, B-cell-depleted T cells, or T cells provided the cDNA or gDNA that made up the material.

Original analysis: Amplifying reference gene primers gave estimates of nucleated cell counts. Clones were read by immunoSEQ multiplex PCR, and TCRdb kept only the in-frame ones, dropping some. The DNA was the basis for D and trimming; V, J and clone size are from that table. The sample contains around 130,000 clones, about four fifths of which appear only once. J lost 2 bases, V lost 7 bases, and 6 bases had no gene match. The CDR3 has 14 residues. Germline CDR1 and CDR2: SQVTM and ANQGSEA. Sequencing was done on a sample of peripheral blood. The genes are TRBV29-1 and TRBJ2-3, with 10 nucleotides matching TRBD1. The sequence came from a human donor in a cohort sampled during active COVID-19. CDR3 residues: CSDRDRGPTDTQYF. The CDR3 DNA reads as TGCAGCGACAGGGACAGGGGCCCCACAGATACGCAGTATTTT.